A single sample is the source of the 16 T cell receptor beta chains below, sequenced in a study of Graves' ophthalmopathy and Graves' hyperthyroidism. The sequenced template was RNA, covering the TCR beta CDR3 region. HTBI-primed first-round RT-PCR preceded second-round multiplex PCR. TCRdb fed the multiplex PCR reads into MiXCR, producing one record per CDR3 protein. The table records over 12,000 distinct CDR3 sequences, approximately 48% of them present only once. Input material: peripheral blood. The receptors originated from a woman aged 25 to 39 with Graves' ophthalmopathy.

A remark on this clonotype: An end of the junction differs from the germline gene, which may be a read error. The rearrangement joins TRBV6-5 to TRBJ2-5; perhaps TRBD1 as D (5 bases). The germline V gene encodes CDR1 MNHEY and CDR2 SVGAGI. The CDR3 totals 12 residues. CDR3: CANSGAPETQYF. The CDR3 DNA reads as TGTGCCAACAGTGGGGCGCCTGAGACTCAGTACTTC.

This clonotype has a handful of counts. The rearrangement joins TRBV20-1 to TRBJ2-1; 9 nucleotides match TRBD2. V gave up 3 bases and J gave up 0 bases; unmatched junction bases: 3. The CDR3 has 15 amino acids. CDR1 is DFQATT, CDR2 SNEGSKA, per germline (reference sequence). As DNA, the CDR3 is TGCAGTGCTAGTTTGGGACTAGCCTCCTACAATGAGCAGTTCTTC. Translating it yields CSASLGLASYNEQFF.

The chain is built from TRBV14 and TRBJ2-3; 9 nucleotides match TRBD2. Germline V CDR1 and CDR2: SGHDN, FVKESK. V lost 8 bases and J lost 2; bases outside the gene matches: 8. There are 15 residues in the CDR3. The CDR3 here is CASQGPGLATDTQYF. In nucleotides, the CDR3 is TGTGCCAGCCAAGGACCGGGACTAGCCACAGATACGCAGTATTTT. The variable domain in full, with the rest retrieved from reference TRBV14 and TRBJ2-3, is EAGVTQFPSHSVIEKGQTVTLRCDPISGHDNLYWYRRVMGKEIKFLLHFVKESKQDESGMPNNRFLAERTGGTYSTLKVQPAELEDSGVYFCASQGPGLATDTQYFGPGTRLTVL.

The chain recombines TRBV20-1 with TRBJ2-3; D unclear. The CDR3 length is 13 residues. Trimming cost V 0 bases and J 2 bases, with 6 bases left between them. CDR1 is DFQATT, CDR2 SNEGSKA, per germline (reference sequence). The CDR3 loop reads CSARDEATDTQYF. For the CDR3, the DNA is TGCAGTGCTAGAGATGAGGCCACAGATACGCAGTATTTT.

This clonotype was observed at least ten times. This sequence joins TRBV20-1 and TRBJ2-6, with D uncertain. Between the trimmed V and J ends, which lost 0 bases and 1 base, there was a span of 22 bases. Germline CDR1 is DFQATT and CDR2 is SNEGSKA (reference sequence). CDR3 length equals 20 residues. CDR3 bases: TGCAGTGCTAGAGATCTAGGATTGTACAGAGGCTCTTCTGGGGCCAACGTCCTGACTTTC. It codes for CSARDLGLYRGSSGANVLTF.

CDR3 sequence: CASSLGDSSTNEKLFF. Written as DNA, the CDR3 is TGTGCCAGCAGCTTAGGGGACAGTTCAACTAATGAAAAACTGTTTTTT. J is TRBJ1-4 and V is TRBV7-9; 7 bases fit TRBD1. The germline CDR1 and CDR2 sequences are SEHNR and FQNEAQ (reference sequence). The ends lost 1 base at V and 0 bases at J; junction bases unmatched: 2. The CDR3 sequence is 16 residues long.

The chain combines TRBV6-5 with TRBJ2-3, with 8 positions matching TRBD2. Trimming at V came to 2 bases and at J to 3 bases, leaving 1 base not matched to a gene. The CDR3 extends over 14 amino acids. The germline V gene has CDR1 MNHEY and CDR2 SVGAGI. CDR3 in DNA: TGTGCCAGCAGTTACCGGGGGGGGACAGATACGCAGTATTTT. Protein sequence: CASSYRGGTDTQYF.

The J gene is TRBJ1-2, the V gene TRBV14, with 7 nucleotides matching TRBD1. J was trimmed by 6 bases and V by 5 bases; bases with no gene match: 6. The CDR3 contains 13 residues. CDR1 SGHDN and CDR2 FVKESK come from the germline V gene. CDR3 sequence reads: CASSSTGVHGYTF. The CDR3 DNA is TGTGCCAGCAGCTCTACAGGGGTCCATGGCTACACCTTC.

This CDR3 is CASSYSSGVPYEQYF. In DNA form, the CDR3 reads TGTGCCAGCAGTTACTCGAGTGGGGTTCCCTACGAGCAGTACTTC. The chain carries TRBV6-5 and TRBJ2-7; D is unresolved. CDR1 and CDR2 (germline): MNHEY, SVGAGI. The CDR3 sequence is 15 residues long. The V end was cut by 0 bases, the J end by 2 bases, with 11 bases between.

This clonotype was seen at least ten times. The rearrangement uses TRBV9 and TRBJ2-7; TRBD2 matches 8 bases. The CDR3 extends over 15 amino acids. The germline CDR1 and CDR2 sequences are SGDLS and YYNGEE. The J segment lost 7 bases and the V segment lost 0 bases, leaving 9 bases of the junction unmatched. CDR3 in DNA: TGTGCCAGCAGCGTAGGGACGGGAGGGCTGGGGGAGCAGTACTTC. Translating gives CASSVGTGGLGEQYF.

On this clonotype: This may be a read error: a much more frequent sequence differs by one nucleotide. Since the CDR3 does not end with the conserved phenylalanine or tryptophan, this likely comes from a read error. The chain combines TRBV2 with TRBJ2-5; TRBD1 aligns across 9 bases. Trimming cost V 5 bases and J 5 bases; bases outside gene matches: 3. Germline loops: CDR1 SNHLY, CDR2 FYNNEI. The CDR3 sequence is 13 residues long. The chain's CDR3 is CASSSGTGETQYY. In DNA, the CDR3 is TGTGCCAGCAGTTCCGGGACAGGGGAGACCCAGTACTAC.

This clonotype was recorded only once. The V gene is TRBV7-9, the J gene TRBJ1-5; D possibly corresponds to TRBD1 (5 bases). CDR1 is SEHNR and CDR2 is FQNEAQ in the germline V gene (reference sequence). Between the trimmed V and J ends, which lost 5 bases and 2 bases, there was a span of 19 bases. This CDR3 spans 17 amino acids. The CDR3 region is CASSPSPGARGNQPQHF. The CDR3 nucleotides are TGTGCCAGCAGCCCCAGTCCTGGGGCGCGGGGCAATCAGCCCCAGCATTTT.

The J gene is TRBJ2-1, the V gene TRBV9, with 7 bases fitting TRBD2. Germline CDR1 reads SGDLS; CDR2 reads YYNGEE. The CDR3 extends over 12 amino acids. Trimming removed 4 bases from V and 7 bases from J; junction bases left unmatched: 2. The CDR3 nucleotides read TGTGCCAGCAGCTATAGCGGGAATGAGCAGTTCTTC. Translated, it gives CASSYSGNEQFF.

In its sample, this clonotype ranks as medium-sized. The chain carries TRBV7-9 and TRBJ2-1; 14 bases fit TRBD2. The CDR3 is 17 amino acids. J gave up 2 bases and V 5 bases, and 5 bases lay outside the gene matches. Per germline, CDR1 SEHNR and CDR2 FQNEAQ (reference sequence). In DNA form, the CDR3 reads TGTGCCAGCAGCATCTGGACTAGCGGGAGGACCTACAATGAGCAGTTCTTC. Protein: CASSIWTSGRTYNEQFF.

CDR3 nucleotide sequence: TGTGCCAGCGCCACCAGCGGGGCAACCTACGAGCAGTACTTC. Protein sequence: CASATSGATYEQYF. V gene TRBV7-6 combines with J gene TRBJ2-7; TRBD2 aligns across 7 bases. Germline CDR1 reads SGHVS; CDR2 reads FNYEAQ. The CDR3 covers 14 residues. Trimming removed 8 bases from V and 2 bases from J; junction bases left unmatched: 9.

This chain uses TRBV7-9 with TRBJ2-3; no firm D call. Germline V gene sequence: CDR1 SEHNR, CDR2 FQNEAQ (reference sequence). V was pared by 4 bases and J by 2 bases, with 7 bases between. CDR3 length equals 13 residues. CDR3 nucleotides: TGTGCCAGCAGCTCCACAACCACAGATACGCAGTATTTT. Residues: CASSSTTTDTQYF.